The 9 T cell receptor beta chains below were found in one sample sequenced in a study of blood T cell repertoires in COVID-19. Assay used: immunoSEQ multiplex PCR; TCRdb lists only in-frame clones, some missing. The data show tens of thousands of clones, about nine tenths seen once. Sequencing was carried out using peripheral blood. All receptors derive from an elderly woman with acute or convalescent COVID-19.

This chain uses TRBV25-1 with TRBJ1-2; D not resolved. V was pared by 3 bases and J by 5 bases, with 16 bases between. Germline CDR1 and CDR2: MGHDK and SYGVNS. The CDR3 has 15 residues. The CDR3 DNA reads as TGTGCCAGCAGTGAGGAGGGAGCGGGCCGTTATGGCTACACCTTC. The encoded protein is CASSEEGAGRYGYTF.

The chain has TRBV20-1 and TRBJ1-1; weak D call: TRBD1 (5 bases). This CDR3 has 11 amino acids. The V end was cut by 3 bases, the J end by 11 bases, with 13 bases between. Germline lookup yields CDR1 DFQATT and CDR2 SNEGSKA (reference sequence). Here the CDR3 DNA reads TGCAGTGCTAGCGGGCGGGACGGGGCTTTCTTT. It translates to CSASGRDGAFF.

The table lists this clone with a count of one. The chain joins TRBV18 to TRBJ1-1, with TRBD1 matching over 8 bases. The CDR3 totals 18 residues. Germline-derived CDR1 and CDR2 are KGHSH and LQKENI. V lost 2 bases to trimming and J lost 1 base; unmatched junction nucleotides: 12. In nucleotides, the CDR3 is TGTGCCAGCTCACCAGAGACAGGGGCCGTGAGGAGGAACACTGAAGCTTTCTTT. Protein sequence: CASSPETGAVRRNTEAFF.

The V gene is TRBV5-5, the J gene TRBJ2-2; 7 positions match TRBD1. This CDR3 spans 15 amino acids. The V gene's germline CDR1 is SGHKS and CDR2 YYEKEE (reference sequence). The trim removed 4 bases at V and 1 base at J, leaving 4 bases unmatched. CDR3: CASSRQGMNTGELFF. In DNA form, the CDR3 reads TGTGCCAGCAGCCGACAGGGAATGAACACCGGGGAGCTGTTTTTT. The full variable domain, rest sourced from reference TRBV5-5 and TRBJ2-2, is DAGVTQSPTHLIKTRGQQVTLRCSPISGHKSVSWYQQVLGQGPQFIFQYYEKEERGRGNFPDRFSARQFPNYSSELNVNALLLGDSALYLCASSRQGMNTGELFFGEGSRLTVL.

The chain links TRBV24-1 to TRBJ2-7; TRBD1 might be the D (5 bases). The germline V gene has CDR1 KGHDR and CDR2 SFDVKD. This CDR3 has 13 residues. Trimming took 4 bases from V and 3 from J, leaving 9 bases between them. The CDR3: CATSDPDSYEQYF. In DNA, the CDR3 is TGTGCCACCAGTGACCCAGACAGCTACGAGCAGTACTTC.

J is TRBJ2-1 and V is TRBV27, with D uncertain. V was trimmed by 6 bases and J by 9 bases, leaving 9 bases between them. The CDR3 sequence is 11 residues long. Germline V gives CDR1 MNHEY, CDR2 SMNVEV (reference sequence). DNA for the CDR3: TGTGCCAGCAGCTGGCACCTTGAGCAGTTCTTC. Amino acids: CASSWHLEQFF.

J is TRBJ1-3 and V is TRBV19; 8 positions agree with TRBD1. Looked up from germline, CDR1 is LNHDA and CDR2 is SQIVND (reference sequence). CDR3 length: 13 amino acids. V lost 3 bases, J lost 8 bases, and 3 bases stayed unmatched. The CDR3 loop reads CASSIGTGDTIYF. Here the CDR3 DNA reads TGTGCCAGTAGTATTGGGACAGGCGACACCATATATTTT.

This sequence joins TRBV6-1 and TRBJ1-1; 10 positions agree with TRBD1. The CDR3 consists of 18 residues. J gave up 4 bases and V 4 bases, and 15 bases lay outside the gene matches. The germline gives CDR1 MNHNS, CDR2 SASEGT. CDR3 region: CASSVYRDRGFLSTEAFF. The CDR3 DNA reads as TGTGCCAGCAGTGTGTACCGGGACAGGGGATTTTTGAGCACTGAAGCTTTCTTT.

This chain connects TRBV27 to TRBJ2-6, with TRBD1 matching 8 bases. In germline, CDR1 is MNHEY, CDR2 SMNVEV (reference sequence). The CDR3 loop spans 18 amino acids. The trim removed 5 bases at V and 0 bases at J, leaving 9 bases unmatched. CDR3 bases: TGTGCCAGCAGTCGTACGACAGGGGTGATCTCTGGGGCCAACGTCCTGACTTTC. Encoded protein: CASSRTTGVISGANVLTF.